The 27 T cell receptor beta chains given below trace back to one sample, sequenced in a study of blood T cells in healthy people across ages. Next came a second PCR, run for about 6 to 12 cycles, which used a sample-barcoded 5' primer along with a J-beta primer mix. TCRdb re-analysed the 5' RACE reads in MiXCR, keeping a single row per CDR3 protein. The sample shows approximately 960,000 distinct CDR3 sequences, about 27% of them seen only once. Separately, the same data were catalogued under a study of T cells of mothers and their children.

The specimen was blood. The receptors were gathered from a woman aged 40 to 49 in good health.

The V gene is TRBV7-8, the J gene TRBJ2-1; weak D call: TRBD2 (5 bases). This CDR3 is built from 16 residues. V was shortened by 1 base and J by 5 bases, with 15 bases between the two germline ends. The germline gives CDR1 SGHVS, CDR2 FQNEAQ. CDR3 in amino acids: CASSLDLAAIDNEQFF. The CDR3 DNA reads as TGTGCCAGCAGCTTAGACCTAGCCGCCATAGACAATGAGCAGTTCTTC.

This clonotype was observed a few times. This rearrangement joins TRBV2 to TRBJ2-5; unclear D gene. V was trimmed by 6 bases and J by 1 base, leaving 12 bases between them. The CDR3 sequence is 14 residues long. The germline V gene has CDR1 SNHLY and CDR2 FYNNEI. The CDR3 DNA is TGTGCCAGCAGCAGTAGCAGAACCCAAGAGACCCAGTACTTC. Protein: CASSSSRTQETQYF.

As concerns this clonotype: A much larger clone differs by one base, so this may be a read error. CDR3 in amino acids: CASRRTDAQYF. The CDR3 DNA reads TGTGCCAGCAGGCGCACAGATGCGCAGTATTTT. The V call is TRBV12-3 or TRBV12-4, the J call TRBJ2-3; no definite D call. The CDR3 sequence is 11 residues long.

Notes on this clonotype: At one end the junction does not follow the germline gene, possibly because of a read error. The chain combines TRBV2 with TRBJ1-5; D is undetermined. Germline-derived CDR1 and CDR2 are SNHLY and FYNNEI. This CDR3 has 13 residues. As DNA, the CDR3 is TGTGCCAGCAACATTGTTAGCAATCAGCCCCGGCATTTT. It yields the protein CASNIVSNQPRHF.

This clonotype was found many times. The V and J genes are TRBV11-2 and TRBJ2-7; TRBD1 agrees at 8 bases. Germline CDR1 and CDR2: SGHAT and FQNNGV. V shed 4 bases and J 5 bases; nucleotides not matched to a gene: 13. This CDR3 region has 16 residues. DNA of the CDR3: TGTGCCAGCAGCTCATACCCGGACAGGGCGGGGAACGAGCAGTACTTC. It translates to CASSSYPDRAGNEQYF.

This clonotype was detected only a few times. This chain connects TRBV7-2 to TRBJ2-5; 14 nucleotides align to TRBD2. The CDR3 loop spans 18 amino acids. Germline CDR1 SGHTA, CDR2 FQGNSA. Trimming at V came to 5 bases and at J to 1 base, leaving 9 bases not matched to a gene. As DNA, the CDR3 is TGTGCCAGCAGCACCGGGACTAGCGGGGGCCTTTTCCAAGAGACCCAGTACTTC. Residues: CASSTGTSGGLFQETQYF.

CDR3 amino acids: CASSLTGMPDTQYF. In DNA form, the CDR3 reads TGTGCCAGCAGCTTAACAGGGATGCCAGATACGCAGTATTTT. J is TRBJ2-3 and V is TRBV11-2; possibly TRBD1 for D (6 bases). The V end lost 2 bases, the J end lost 4 bases, and 10 bases lay between the germline ends. CDR1 is SGHAT, CDR2 FQNNGV, per germline. CDR3 length equals 14 residues. The complete variable domain, with remaining parts taken from reference TRBV11-2 and TRBJ2-3, reads EAGVAQSPRYKIIEKRQSVAFWCNPISGHATLYWYQQILGQGPKLLIQFQNNGVVDDSQLPKDRFSAERLKGVDSTLKIQPAKLEDSAVYLCASSLTGMPDTQYFGPGTRLTVL.

This clonotype was counted a few times. The chain couples TRBV9 to TRBJ1-1, with TRBD1 matching over 7 bases. Germline V gene sequence: CDR1 SGDLS, CDR2 YYNGEE. The CDR3 has 14 amino acids. V lost 4 bases and J lost 5; bases outside the gene matches: 8. The CDR3 sequence: CASSSRGQLTEAFF. The CDR3 coding sequence is TGTGCCAGCAGCTCGAGGGGGCAGTTGACTGAAGCTTTCTTT.

This clonotype has at least ten counts. This sequence joins TRBV20-1 and TRBJ1-1; tentatively, D is TRBD1 (5 bases). V lost 6 bases and J lost 5, with 28 bases in between. Germline CDR1 reads DFQATT; CDR2 reads SNEGSKA (reference sequence). The CDR3 covers 17 residues. The CDR3 DNA is TGCAGTGCCTTCAGTTGGTCCACCTTGGGGGTAAGGACTGAAGCTTTCTTT. As protein: CSAFSWSTLGVRTEAFF.

This clonotype was detected many times. The V and J genes are TRBV2 and TRBJ2-5; TRBD1 matches at 7 bases. Germline lookup yields CDR1 SNHLY and CDR2 FYNNEI. With 6 bases clipped from V and 1 base from J, the junction kept 5 bases outside the gene matches. CDR3 length equals 14 residues. The CDR3 here is CASRAGTAQETQYF. Here the CDR3 DNA reads TGTGCCAGCAGGGCCGGGACAGCCCAAGAGACCCAGTACTTC.

This chain uses TRBV7-9 with TRBJ1-1; D call uncertain. This CDR3 comprises 13 residues. Between the trimmed V and J ends, which lost 5 bases and 6 bases, there was a span of 13 bases. CDR1 and CDR2 (germline): SEHNR, FQNEAQ (reference sequence). For the CDR3, the DNA is TGTGCCAGCAGCCCGCCGGGGTACCCTGAAGCTTTCTTT. Translated: CASSPPGYPEAFF.

A few counts support this clonotype. The V and J genes are TRBV12-3 or TRBV12-4 and TRBJ2-1; TRBD1 aligns across 7 bases. There are 13 residues in the CDR3. V trimming: 5 bases; J trimming: 9 bases; junction bases outside the gene matches: 7. The CDR3 nucleotides read TGTGCCAGCAGTACCCGACAGGGCCGTGAGCAGTTCTTC. Its translation: CASSTRQGREQFF.

The genes are TRBV7-2 and TRBJ2-7; 13 nucleotides align to TRBD2. Trimming at V came to 5 bases and at J to 2 bases, leaving 9 bases not matched to a gene. The germline gives CDR1 SGHTA, CDR2 FQGNSA. CDR3 length: 17 residues. CDR3 DNA: TGTGCCAGCAGCGCACCGACTAGCGGGGGGCCCACCTACGAGCAGTACTTC. Its translation is CASSAPTSGGPTYEQYF.

The V call is TRBV28, the J call TRBJ2-3, with D unclear. Germline values: CDR1 MDHEN, CDR2 SYDVKM. Deletions cut 6 bases from V and 2 bases from J, with 9 bases between. This CDR3 has 13 residues. The CDR3 DNA follows: TGTGCCAGCAGGAAGGGCCTCACAGATACGCAGTATTTT. Its translation: CASRKGLTDTQYF. Full variable domain (remainder filled in from reference TRBV28 and TRBJ2-3): DVKVTQSSRYLVKRTGEKVFLECVQDMDHENMFWYRQDPGLGLRLIYFSYDVKMKEKGDIPEGYSVSREKKERFSLILESASTNQTSMYLCASRKGLTDTQYFGPGTRLTVL.

As concerns this clonotype: A much larger clone differs from this one at a single base, so this may be a read error. The chain is built from TRBV9 and TRBJ2-1, with D perhaps matching TRBD1 (5 bases). The CDR3 length is 12 residues. Germline-derived CDR1 and CDR2 are SGDLS and YYNGEE. In nucleotides, the CDR3 is TGTGTCAGCAGCGTAGGGGTCAATGAGCAGTTCTTC. It encodes CVSSVGVNEQFF.

This clonotype occurred many times. V is TRBV4-1 and J is TRBJ2-7, with D possibly being TRBD2 (5 bases). The CDR3 covers 16 residues. Germline values: CDR1 MGHRA, CDR2 YSYEKL. The V end was cut by 0 bases, the J end by 5 bases, with 17 bases between. This CDR3 is CASSQDKSSIGNEQYF. The CDR3 region has the DNA TGCGCCAGCAGCCAAGATAAATCTAGCATCGGCAACGAGCAGTACTTC.

Remarks on this clonotype: A much larger clone differs by one base, so this may be a read error. This rearrangement joins TRBV5-1 to TRBJ2-3; 7 bases are a match to TRBD2. Germline V gives CDR1 SGHRS, CDR2 YFSETQ. The CDR3 contains 16 residues. CDR3 sequence reads: CVSSLAALADTDTQYF. CDR3 bases: TGCGTCAGCAGCTTGGCTGCCCTAGCGGACACAGATACGCAGTATTTT.

This clonotype was detected only a few times. The chain combines TRBV12-3 or TRBV12-4 with TRBJ1-1; no clear D gene. V was pared by 6 bases and J by 5 bases, with 16 bases between. The CDR3 has 14 residues. CDR3 region: CASSPPKVGTEAFF. The CDR3, as DNA: TGTGCCAGCAGCCCGCCTAAGGTCGGGACTGAAGCTTTCTTT.

Comment on this clonotype: A much larger clone is a single base away; this may be a read error. This rearrangement joins TRBV28 to TRBJ2-7; D is unclear. Germline V lookup: CDR1 MDHEN, CDR2 SYDVKM. Between the trimmed V and J ends, which lost 7 bases and 0 bases, there was a span of 25 bases. CDR3 length equals 18 residues. The CDR3 nucleotides are TGTGCCAGCACCTCTGGGGTGTTAGGACCGCTTGGCTCCTACGAGCAGTACTTC. Protein sequence: CASTSGVLGPLGSYEQYF.

The chain joins TRBV20-1 to TRBJ1-2; D gene unclear. CDR3 length: 14 amino acids. Per germline, CDR1 DFQATT and CDR2 SNEGSKA (reference sequence). V was pared by 5 bases and J by 8 bases, with 21 bases between. CDR3 nucleotides: TGCAGTGCTGATCCAACTTTTGAGGGCGAGGGCTACACCTTC. It translates to CSADPTFEGEGYTF.

This clonotype appeared a few times. The chain is built from TRBV5-5 and TRBJ2-2; D gene ambiguous. Germline CDR1 SGHKS, CDR2 YYEKEE (reference sequence). The CDR3 covers 15 residues. V shed 5 bases and J shed 3 bases, with 14 bases lying between them. CDR3 residues: CASSMNPKDTGELFF. The CDR3 nucleotides read TGTGCCAGCAGTATGAACCCTAAGGACACCGGGGAGCTGTTTTTT.

This clonotype was seen only once. At one end, the junction sequence differs from germline, possibly due to a read error. This sequence joins TRBV6-5 and TRBJ1-2; 7 bases fit TRBD1. The CDR3 covers 14 residues. Per germline, CDR1 MNHEY and CDR2 SVGAGI. CDR3 protein: CVSTQRQGNGGYTF. The CDR3 DNA follows: TGTGTCAGCACCCAAAGACAGGGTAATGGTGGCTACACCTTC.

This clonotype showed up just once. V gene TRBV4-3 combines with J gene TRBJ1-2; unclear D gene. Deletions cut 0 bases from V and 10 bases from J, with 24 bases between. Germline CDR1 LGHNA, CDR2 YSLEER. The length of the CDR3 is 17 residues. CDR3 nucleotides: TGCGCCAGCAGCCAAGAGGTCGCGGCAGGATCTAACCATGACTACACCTTC. This codes for CASSQEVAAGSNHDYTF.

The rearrangement uses TRBV18 and TRBJ1-1; D might be TRBD1 (5 bases). This CDR3 comprises 14 residues. The V end was cut by 3 bases, the J end by 4 bases, with 12 bases between. From germline, CDR1 is KGHSH and CDR2 LQKENI. The CDR3 nucleotides are TGTGCCAGCTCACCGCTCCAGGGCACCACTGAAGCTTTCTTT. Its translation: CASSPLQGTTEAFF.

The chain is built from TRBV5-1 and TRBJ1-3, with D perhaps matching TRBD1 (6 bases). Germline loops: CDR1 SGHRS, CDR2 YFSETQ. V dropped 2 bases and J dropped 0 bases, with 9 bases sitting between them. This CDR3 region has 15 residues. The CDR3 DNA is TGCGCCAGCAGCTTTTCGGGGGCCTCTGGAAACACCATATATTTT. Translating gives CASSFSGASGNTIYF.

The J gene is TRBJ1-3, the V gene TRBV5-1; perhaps TRBD1 as D (5 bases). The V gene's germline CDR1 is SGHRS and CDR2 YFSETQ. With 3 bases removed from V and 0 bases from J, the gap between germline ends came to 10 bases. This CDR3 is 15 amino acids long. The CDR3 nucleotides are TGCGCCAGCAGCTCGGTCGGGGCCTCTGGAAACACCATATATTTT. It encodes CASSSVGASGNTIYF.

There are a few counts of this clonotype. The chain has TRBV5-6 and TRBJ2-3; D unclear. Per germline, CDR1 SGHDT and CDR2 YYEEEE. The CDR3 covers 16 residues. Trimming took 0 bases from V and 0 from J, leaving 11 bases between them. This CDR3 reads CASSLVTVRSTDTQYF. The CDR3 coding sequence is TGTGCCAGCAGCTTGGTTACGGTTCGGAGCACAGATACGCAGTATTTT.